This is a list of T cell receptor beta chains from one sample in a study of technical replicates of blood from several donors. Here immunoSEQ multiplex PCR was the method, and the copy in TCRdb shows in-frame clones only, minus some. The data show about 91,000 clones, about 90% seen once. The sequencing sample was made of T cells isolated from PBMCs. These receptor sequences come from a human donor in good health. Both conserved end residues are part of each CDR3. A D gene is named only where the DNA matches it firmly. Expanded clones are given a class, and other clones once, few, many or no size at all.

>.|17|TRBD1|TRBV12-5|TRBJ1-1
CASAPQGLPSGGTEAFF
TGTGCTAGTGCCCCACAGGGGCTGCCTTCCGGAGGCACTGAAGCTTTCTTT
>.|15|.|TRBV27|TRBJ2-7
CASSEMTGEGYEQYF
TGTGCCAGCAGTGAGATGACAGGAGAGGGCTACGAGCAGTACTTC
>once|16|.|TRBV4-1|TRBJ1-2
CASSQDLWGDNYGYTF
TGCGCCAGCAGCCAAGATCTGTGGGGGGACAACTATGGCTACACCTTC
>once|14|.|TRBV27|TRBJ1-5
CASSPLGGNQPQHF
TGTGCCAGCAGCCCCCTGGGCGGGAATCAGCCCCAGCATTTT
>.|12|TRBD1|TRBV6-5|TRBJ1-5
CATRTGLGPQHF
TGTGCCACCAGGACAGGCCTCGGGCCCCAGCATTTT
>.|13|.|TRBV6-4|TRBJ1-1
CASSDRGHTEAFF
TGTGCCAGCAGTGACAGGGGTCACACTGAAGCTTTCTTT
>.|19|.|TRBV27|TRBJ2-5
CASSFSLDVRGMAWETQYF
TGTGCCAGCAGTTTCTCATTGGATGTTAGGGGGATGGCGTGGGAGACCCAGTACTTC
>.|15|TRBD1|TRBV13|TRBJ1-5
CASSLGGGIGQPQHF
TGTGCCAGCAGCTTAGGAGGGGGCATCGGGCAGCCCCAGCATTTT
>.|15|.|TRBV5-6|TRBJ2-7
CASSSPTQNSYEQYF
TGTGCCAGCAGCTCGCCGACGCAGAACAGCTACGAGCAGTACTTC
>.|12|.|TRBV5-4|TRBJ1-2
CASSLEQGGYTF
TGTGCCAGCAGCTTAGAACAGGGTGGCTACACCTTC
>.|15|.|TRBV18|TRBJ2-3
CASSPSYLSTDTQYF
TGTGCCAGCTCACCATCCTACCTTAGCACAGATACGCAGTATTTT
>.|17|.|TRBV30|TRBJ2-7
CAWSVGAETGLTYEQYF
TGTGCCTGGAGTGTTGGAGCCGAGACAGGCCTAACCTACGAGCAGTACTTC
>.|13|.|TRBV6-5|TRBJ2-5
CASISPGKETQYF
TGTGCCAGCATCAGCCCGGGTAAAGAGACCCAGTACTTC
>.|16|.|TRBV23-1|TRBJ1-1
CASHHRGGCANTEAFF
TGCGCCAGCCACCACCGGGGGGGGTGTGCGAACACTGAAGCTTTCTTT
>.|15|.|TRBV5-1|TRBJ2-5
CASSLEAAGQETQYF
TGCGCCAGCAGCTTGGAAGCTGCAGGCCAAGAGACCCAGTACTTC
>.|14|.|TRBV5-1|TRBJ1-5
CASSLDGENQPQHF
TGCGCCAGCAGCTTGGACGGGGAAAATCAGCCCCAGCATTTT
>.|16|TRBD2|TRBV10-3|TRBJ2-2
CAIRATSGLNTGELFF
TGTGCCATCAGAGCGACTAGCGGGCTTAACACCGGGGAGCTGTTTTTT
>once|13|.|TRBV7-9|TRBJ2-4
CASSPAGGNIQYF
TGTGCCAGCAGCCCCGCAGGAGGGAACATTCAGTACTTC
>.|16|.|TRBV9|TRBJ2-1
CASSEIAGAPWNEQFF
TGTGCCAGCAGCGAAATCGCAGGGGCCCCCTGGAATGAGCAGTTCTTC
>.|15|TRBD1|TRBV6-5|TRBJ2-3
CASSSTGQGLDTQYF
TGTGCCAGCAGTTCAACGGGACAGGGTTTGGATACGCAGTATTTT
>once|16|.|TRBV11-2|TRBJ1-4
CASSSPPRGWAEELFF
TGTGCCAGCAGCTCTCCGCCCAGAGGGTGGGCCGAAGAACTGTTTTTT
>.|16|TRBD2|TRBV4-1|TRBJ2-5
CASSSPGLAGQETQYF
TGCGCCAGCAGCTCCCCGGGACTAGCGGGGCAAGAGACCCAGTACTTC
>.|14|.|TRBV6-5|TRBJ2-3
CASSYRRHTDTQYF
TGTGCCAGCAGTTACCGGAGGCACACAGATACGCAGTATTTT
>.|14|.|TRBV19|TRBJ1-1
CASSGSTANTEAFF
TGTGCCAGTAGTGGGTCGACAGCGAACACTGAAGCTTTCTTT
>once|14|TRBD2|TRBV6-6|TRBJ2-7
CASSATSGNYEQYF
TGTGCCAGCAGTGCCACTAGCGGAAACTACGAGCAGTACTTC
>.|13|TRBD2|TRBV6-5|TRBJ2-7
CASRAGGPQEQYF
TGTGCCAGCAGGGCGGGAGGGCCCCAGGAGCAGTACTTC
>.|12|.|TRBV5-6|TRBJ1-1
CASSLKQGRAFF
TGTGCCAGCAGCTTGAAACAGGGAAGGGCTTTCTTT
>once|17|TRBD2|TRBV5-6|TRBJ2-1
CASSRGVSERIYNEQFF
TGTGCCAGCAGCCGGGGGGTATCAGAAAGGATCTACAATGAGCAGTTCTTC
>.|14|.|TRBV5-6|TRBJ1-1
CASSLDRANTEAFF
TGTGCCAGCAGCTTGGACAGAGCTAACACTGAAGCTTTCTTT
>.|17|TRBD1|TRBV11-2|TRBJ1-1
CASRLNRDRGSNTEAFF
TGTGCCAGCAGACTTAACCGGGACAGGGGTTCGAACACTGAAGCTTTCTTT
>.|14|TRBD1|TRBV18|TRBJ2-3
CASSPDRVADTQYF
TGTGCCAGCTCACCGGACAGGGTTGCTGATACGCAGTATTTT
>.|15|TRBD1|TRBV6-5|TRBJ1-1
CASRRSGTGYTEAFF
TGTGCCAGCAGACGTTCCGGGACAGGGTACACTGAAGCTTTCTTT
>.|17|TRBD1|TRBV2|TRBJ1-4
CASSGTTTGQGDEKLFF
TGTGCCAGCAGCGGTACGACCACTGGACAGGGGGATGAAAAACTGTTTTTT
>once|14|TRBD1|TRBV19|TRBJ2-7
CATRQGASSYEQYF
TGTGCCACCCGACAGGGGGCGTCATCCTACGAGCAGTACTTC
>.|11|.|TRBV2|TRBJ2-3
CASTITDTQYF
TGTGCCAGCACCATTACAGATACGCAGTATTTT
>.|15|.|TRBV6-1|TRBJ1-2
CASSGTGPLGYGYTF
TGTGCCAGCAGTGGTACAGGACCCCTCGGATATGGCTACACCTTC
>few|14|.|TRBV6-1|TRBJ1-5
CASSPLGNNQPQHF
TGTGCCAGCAGTCCGCTAGGAAACAATCAGCCCCAGCATTTT
>.|15|.|TRBV19|TRBJ1-2
CASSISGRETYGYTF
TGTGCCAGTAGTATATCGGGCAGGGAAACCTATGGCTACACCTTC
>.|14|.|TRBV15|TRBJ1-5
CATSRDSAGQPQHF
TGTGCCACCAGCAGAGACTCAGCGGGGCAGCCCCAGCATTTT
>.|16|.|TRBV11-3|TRBJ2-5
CASSPQPGLRTETQYF
TGTGCCAGCAGCCCACAACCGGGACTCCGGACGGAGACCCAGTACTTC
>.|14|TRBD2|TRBV11-2|TRBJ2-1
CASSSGGVLDEQFF
TGTGCCAGCAGCTCCGGGGGGGTATTGGATGAGCAGTTCTTC
>.|15|.|TRBV6-4|TRBJ1-2
CASSDSSLRNYGYTF
TGTGCCAGCAGTGACTCTTCGCTCAGAAACTATGGCTACACCTTC
>.|14|TRBD2|TRBV14|TRBJ2-7
CASSLYGGSYEQYF
TGTGCCAGCAGCCTATATGGCGGGAGCTACGAGCAGTACTTC
>.|16|TRBD2|TRBV7-6|TRBJ2-1
CASNDLSGRGVGEQFF
TGTGCCAGCAATGACCTTAGCGGGAGGGGCGTAGGTGAGCAGTTCTTC
>.|17|TRBD1|TRBV11-1|TRBJ2-6
CASSLGQGHSGANVLTF
TGTGCCAGCAGCCTAGGACAGGGGCACTCTGGGGCCAACGTCCTGACTTTC
>.|14|.|TRBV5-4|TRBJ2-7
CASSFGDNLDEQYF
TGTGCCAGCAGCTTTGGGGACAACTTGGACGAGCAGTACTTC
>.|13|.|TRBV5-6|TRBJ1-1
CASSSGMETEAFF
TGTGCCAGCAGCTCCGGGATGGAAACTGAAGCTTTCTTT
>.|16|.|TRBV7-8|TRBJ1-5
CASSPGSTGYNQPQHF
TGTGCCAGCAGTCCAGGGTCTACAGGGTACAATCAGCCCCAGCATTTT
>.|13|.|TRBV30|TRBJ1-5
CAWSVQGIQPQHF
TGTGCCTGGAGTGTTCAGGGGATTCAGCCCCAGCATTTT
>.|18|TRBD2|TRBV7-9|TRBJ2-3
CASSSRVGTSGSTDTQYF
TGTGCCAGCAGCTCCCGGGTCGGGACTAGCGGTAGCACAGATACGCAGTATTTT
>.|16|TRBD2|TRBV4-1|TRBJ2-5
CASSPPTSGKGETQYF
TGCGCCAGCAGCCCTCCAACTAGCGGGAAGGGGGAGACCCAGTACTTC